The rows below give T cell receptor beta chains drawn from one sample of a study of blood T cell repertoires in COVID-19. Using immunoSEQ multiplex PCR, the repertoire was profiled, and TCRdb retains in-frame clones only, with some absent. The sample yields about 55,000 clones, roughly 86% seen once. Input material: peripheral blood. All receptors derive from a man aged 35-49 years with COVID-19, enrolled during active disease. CDR3s include the opening cysteine and the closing phenylalanine or tryptophan. The D gene is left open where the match is weak. Size is stated for part of the rows, as once, few or many counts, or as a class when the clone is expanded.

size	V	D	J	CDR3	DNA
.	TRBV7-2	.	TRBJ1-4	CASSLDGTENEKLFF	TGTGCCAGCAGCTTAGATGGGACTGAGAATGAAAAACTGTTTTTT
once	TRBV28	TRBD1	TRBJ1-2	CASSLPGQWNYGYTF	TGTGCCAGCAGTTTACCGGGACAGTGGAACTATGGCTACACCTTC
once	TRBV12-3/TRBV12-4	.	TRBJ1-2	CASSNSFNYGYTF	TGTGCCAGCAGCAACAGCTTTAACTATGGCTACACCTTC
.	TRBV5-1	TRBD1	TRBJ2-7	CASSSTLGTGQYEQYF	TGCGCCAGCAGCTCGACCCTTGGGACAGGGCAATACGAGCAGTACTTC
.	TRBV10-3	.	TRBJ2-1	CAISIPGGEQFF	TGTGCCATCAGTATCCCCGGGGGTGAGCAGTTCTTC
.	TRBV30	.	TRBJ1-2	CATIHQATGGYTF	TGTGCCACCATCCATCAGGCCACCGGTGGCTACACCTTC
.	TRBV19	TRBD1	TRBJ1-6	CASSRTDRASPLHF	TGTGCCAGTAGCAGGACGGACAGGGCTTCACCCCTCCACTTT
.	TRBV7-2	.	TRBJ2-7	CASSLMTGSGSYEQYF	TGTGCCAGCAGCTTAATGACGGGTAGCGGCTCCTACGAGCAGTACTTC
.	TRBV29-1	.	TRBJ2-7	CSVRPDRAYEQYF	TGCAGCGTCCGTCCCGACAGAGCCTACGAGCAGTACTTC
.	TRBV6-2/TRBV6-3	TRBD2	TRBJ2-3	CASSYDPGRAFFPDTQYF	TGTGCCAGCAGTTACGATCCCGGGAGGGCTTTCTTTCCGGATACGCAGTATTTT
.	TRBV5-1	.	TRBJ2-3	CASSLDGSSTDTQYF	TGCGCCAGCAGCTTGGATGGGAGCAGCACAGATACGCAGTATTTT
.	TRBV6-1	.	TRBJ2-5	CASSEGSARQETQYF	TGTGCCAGCAGTGAAGGGTCGGCCAGGCAAGAGACCCAGTACTTC
.	TRBV2	TRBD2	TRBJ2-5	CASSGRLAAYQETQYF	TGTGCCAGCAGTGGGAGACTAGCGGCGTACCAAGAGACCCAGTACTTC
.	TRBV19	TRBD2	TRBJ2-7	CASSRTVTGGSQYF	TGTGCCAGTAGTAGGACTGTAACGGGAGGGTCGCAGTACTTC
.	TRBV5-6	.	TRBJ2-5	CASSLNRVVETQYF	TGTGCCAGCAGCTTAAACAGGGTGGTCGAGACCCAGTACTTC
once	TRBV29-1	.	TRBJ2-7	CSVGHATSYEQYF	TGCAGCGTTGGTCATGCCACTTCCTACGAGCAGTACTTC
.	TRBV6-1	TRBD1	TRBJ2-6	CASSGDRGRVGANVLTF	TGTGCCAGCAGTGGGGACAGGGGTCGTGTTGGGGCCAACGTCCTGACTTTC
.	TRBV2	TRBD2	TRBJ2-1	CASSERTSGNHEQFF	TGTGCCAGCAGTGAAAGAACTAGCGGGAATCATGAGCAGTTCTTC
.	TRBV18	TRBD2	TRBJ2-3	CASSRTSGVTDTQYF	TGTGCCAGCTCCCGCACTAGCGGAGTCACAGATACGCAGTATTTT
.	TRBV29-1	TRBD1	TRBJ1-1	CSVEEAGGGTEAFF	TGCAGCGTTGAAGAGGCAGGGGGCGGAACTGAAGCTTTCTTT
.	TRBV12-3/TRBV12-4	.	TRBJ1-2	CASRTLQGTGYTF	TGTGCCAGCCGAACCTTGCAGGGGACTGGCTACACCTTC
.	TRBV27	.	TRBJ2-7	CASSTSGQGRPYEQYF	.
.	TRBV2	TRBD2	TRBJ2-2	CASSLAGGPSGELFF	TGTGCCAGCAGCCTAGCGGGAGGGCCGTCCGGGGAGCTGTTTTTT
.	TRBV11-3	.	TRBJ2-1	CASSLDRGGSGGDEQFF	TGTGCCAGCAGCTTAGATCGGGGCGGGAGTGGGGGCGATGAGCAGTTCTTC
.	TRBV6-5	.	TRBJ1-4	CASRAINREKLFF	TGTGCCAGCAGAGCAATAAACCGGGAAAAACTGTTTTTT
.	TRBV11-3	TRBD1	TRBJ2-7	CASSLAGTGIYEQYF	TGTGCCAGCAGCCTTGCCGGGACAGGGATCTACGAGCAGTACTTC
.	TRBV4-1	TRBD2	TRBJ2-5	CASSPLGLAGLGETQYF	TGCGCCAGCAGCCCCCTAGGACTAGCGGGATTAGGAGAGACCCAGTACTTC
.	TRBV7-2	.	TRBJ2-5	CASSSVGGTWETQYF	TGTGCCAGCAGCTCCGTCGGGGGGACATGGGAGACCCAGTACTTC
.	TRBV28	.	TRBJ1-2	CASSLGRGLGYTF	TGTGCCAGCAGTTTGGGAAGGGGCCTTGGCTACACCTTC
.	TRBV13	.	TRBJ2-7	CASSAPGYEQYF	TGTGCCAGCAGCGCCCCGGGCTACGAGCAGTACTTC
.	TRBV12-3/TRBV12-4	.	TRBJ2-3	CASSPNTDTQYF	TGTGCCAGCAGTCCCAACACAGATACGCAGTATTTT
once	TRBV5-1	.	TRBJ2-7	CASSLGSTSSYEQYF	TGCGCCAGCAGCTTGGGTTCCACAAGCTCCTACGAGCAGTACTTC
.	TRBV19	.	TRBJ2-5	CASSIQHLQETQYF	TGTGCCAGTAGTATCCAACACCTCCAAGAGACCCAGTACTTC
.	TRBV19	TRBD2	TRBJ2-1	CASKPGGSYNEQFF	TGTGCCAGTAAACCGGGAGGATCCTACAATGAGCAGTTCTTC
once	TRBV6-2/TRBV6-3	.	TRBJ1-5	CASSLFRVDNQPQHF	TGTGCCAGCAGTTTGTTCAGGGTTGACAATCAGCCCCAGCATTTT
.	TRBV5-1	.	TRBJ2-5	CASSIGGLQETQYF	TGCGCCAGCAGCATAGGGGGTCTCCAAGAGACCCAGTACTTC
.	TRBV9	TRBD2	TRBJ2-3	CASSVGTSGPSTDTQYF	TGTGCCAGCAGCGTGGGGACTAGCGGACCTAGCACAGATACGCAGTATTTT
few	TRBV29-1	TRBD1	TRBJ2-3	CSVRTGADTQYF	TGCAGCGTCCGGACAGGGGCAGATACGCAGTATTTT
.	TRBV5-1	TRBD1	TRBJ2-3	CASSRQGGSTDTQYF	TGCGCCAGCAGCCGACAGGGGGGGAGCACAGATACGCAGTATTTT
.	TRBV12-3/TRBV12-4	.	TRBJ2-7	CASSQHTGYEQYF	TGTGCCAGCAGTCAACATACAGGGTACGAGCAGTACTTC
once	TRBV5-1	TRBD2	TRBJ2-2	CASSRTSGGTGELFF	TGCGCCAGCAGCCGGACTAGCGGGGGCACCGGGGAGCTGTTTTTT
.	TRBV28	TRBD1	TRBJ1-6	CASSLTGGAYNSPLHF	TGTGCCAGCAGTTTAACAGGGGGCGCCTATAATTCACCCCTCCACTTT
.	TRBV7-8	.	TRBJ2-7	CASSLVVRGTYEQYF	TGTGCCAGCAGCTTAGTGGTCCGGGGGACTTACGAGCAGTACTTC
.	TRBV21-1	.	TRBJ1-5	CASIPGQPQHF	TGTGCCAGCATACCGGGGCAGCCCCAGCATTTT
.	TRBV7-3	TRBD2	TRBJ2-4	CASSSGGSIQYF	TGTGCCAGCAGCTCAGGCGGGAGCATTCAGTACTTC
.	TRBV6-5	.	TRBJ2-2	CASSRKGDTGELFF	TGTGCCAGCAGTAGAAAGGGAGACACCGGGGAGCTGTTTTTT